The 18 T cell receptor beta chains in this list originate from one sample, sequenced in a study of T cells after yellow fever vaccination (dated by TCRdb to the late 2010s). This specimen's treatment or condition label, per the study, means: live attenuated yellow fever vaccine strain. Preparation of the library involved 5' RACE. TCRdb shows the sequencer as Illumina NovaSeq 6000. TCRdb trimmed the raw reads at Q25, called clones with MiXCR and kept productive beta chains. Each CDR3 protein gets just one entry, which takes the most common genes and DNA from the rows behind it. The sample contains 120,000 or so distinct CDR3 sequences, roughly 9% of them found a single time. In total, the top ten clones hold roughly 40% of the sample. The material sequenced was CD8+ T cells sorted from PBMCs, taken on the day of the yellow fever booster vaccination. These receptor sequences come from a man younger than 30 who received the YFV17D yellow fever vaccine.

This clonotype was detected only a few times. V and J are TRBV12-3 or TRBV12-4 and TRBJ1-1; D might be TRBD1 (6 bases). The CDR3 runs 13 residues. V was trimmed by 2 bases and J by 11 bases, leaving 15 bases between them. The CDR3 bases are TGTGCCAGCAGTTTAAGTGGGGGGGCTGGGGCTTTCTTT. Residues: CASSLSGGAGAFF.

This clonotype has a handful of counts. The chain recombines TRBV7-2 with TRBJ2-2, with D perhaps TRBD1 (5 bases). Trimming removed 5 bases from V and 1 base from J, with 8 bases in between. CDR3 size: 14 residues. Germline V CDR1 and CDR2: SGHTA, FQGNSA. The CDR3 protein is CASSGTGNTGELFF. As DNA, the CDR3 is TGTGCCAGCAGCGGCACAGGGAACACCGGGGAGCTGTTTTTT. Looking up the rest from reference TRBV7-2 and TRBJ2-2 gives the full variable domain: GAGVSQSPSNKVTEKGKDVELRCDPISGHTALYWYRQSLGQGLEFLIYFQGNSAPDKSGLPSDRFSAERTGGSVSTLTIQRTQQEDSAVYLCASSGTGNTGELFFGEGSRLTVL.

At least ten counts were recorded for this clonotype. The V call is TRBV15, the J call TRBJ2-5, with no clear D. CDR1 and CDR2 (germline): LNHNV, YYDKDF (reference sequence). CDR3 length equals 15 residues. The V end was cut by 5 bases, the J end by 2 bases, with 15 bases between. DNA for the CDR3: TGTGCCACCAGCCTGGACGCTAGACCTCAAGAGACCCAGTACTTC. This encodes CATSLDARPQETQYF.

The chain is built from TRBV12-3 or TRBV12-4 and TRBJ1-5; D is perhaps TRBD1 (5 bases). Deletions cut 1 base from V and 16 bases from J, with 26 bases between. The CDR3 has 16 amino acids. The CDR3 region has the DNA TGTGCCAGCAGTTTAGATTTTCGGTCAGGGAAGTGGAAAAAACATTTT. Translated, it gives CASSLDFRSGKWKKHF.

This chain uses TRBV6-5 with TRBJ1-2, with TRBD1 identical over 10 bases. V shed 6 bases and J 5 bases; nucleotides not matched to a gene: 15. From germline, CDR1 is MNHEY and CDR2 SVGAGI. CDR3 length: 17 residues. The DNA for the CDR3 is TGTGCCAGCAGCCATCCCTCACTGGACAGGGGGTATTATGGCTACACCTTC. Translation gives CASSHPSLDRGYYGYTF.

The chain recombines TRBV7-2 with TRBJ2-4; 9 positions match TRBD1. Germline V gene lookup returns CDR1 SGHTA and CDR2 FQGNSA. The CDR3 is 15 amino acids. V dropped 4 bases and J dropped 6; count of bases not matched to a gene: 7. Here the CDR3 reads CASSSGTGMGNIQYF. The CDR3 nucleotides are TGTGCCAGCAGCTCCGGGACAGGGATGGGAAACATTCAGTACTTC.

This clonotype has a count of ten or more. This rearrangement joins TRBV12-3 or TRBV12-4 to TRBJ2-5, with 8 bases aligning to TRBD2. The CDR3 contains 15 residues. The junction had 8 bases not matched to a gene; V was cut back by 6 bases and J by 2 bases. The CDR3 reads CASSLRTSSQETQYF. DNA for the CDR3: TGTGCCAGCAGCTTAAGGACTAGCTCACAAGAGACCCAGTACTTC.

This clonotype was counted many times. CDR3 in amino acids: CASSLTDSSYNEQFF. DNA for the CDR3: TGTGCCAGCAGCTTGACTGACTCTTCCTACAATGAGCAGTTCTTC. The chain uses TRBV5-4 and TRBJ2-1; D is uncertain. V was pared by 1 base and J by 1 base, with 9 bases between. CDR1 is SGHNT, CDR2 YYREEE, per germline (reference sequence). This CDR3 region has 15 residues.

The chain uses TRBV29-1 and TRBJ2-1; 9 bases line up with TRBD1. This CDR3 has 15 residues. V lost 1 base, J lost 8 bases, and 9 bases stayed unmatched. CDR1 is SQVTM, CDR2 ANQGSEA, per germline. The CDR3 nucleotides read TGCAGCGTTGAAGCTACCGGGACAGGGTTTTATGAGCAGTTCTTC. Protein: CSVEATGTGFYEQFF.

This clonotype was observed many times. The rearrangement links TRBV27 to TRBJ1-1; possible D gene TRBD1, 5 bases. The CDR3 has 12 amino acids. Germline CDR1 is MNHEY and CDR2 is SMNVEV (reference sequence). Trimming removed 5 bases at V and 12 bases at J, with 16 bases between. As DNA, the CDR3 is TGTGCCAGCAGTCCCCATCAGGGTGTGACTTTCTTT. It encodes CASSPHQGVTFF.

V and J are TRBV4-1 and TRBJ1-5; no clear D. Germline V gene lookup returns CDR1 MGHRA and CDR2 YSYEKL. CDR3 length: 17 amino acids. V was cut by 1 base and J by 6 bases, with 19 bases left in between. The CDR3: CASSQVWPAGPGQPQHF. In DNA, the CDR3 is TGCGCCAGCAGCCAAGTTTGGCCGGCAGGCCCCGGTCAGCCCCAGCATTTT.

This clonotype was seen repeatedly, ten times or more. The gene calls are TRBV6-2 or TRBV6-3 and TRBJ2-7; possible D gene TRBD1, 6 bases. The CDR3 totals 14 residues. Trimming cost V 8 bases and J 3 bases, with 17 bases left between them. Looked up from germline, CDR1 is MNHEY and CDR2 is SVGEGT. As DNA, the CDR3 is TGTGCCAGCTCCCGGACAGTAGAATTCTACGAGCAGTACGTC. This codes for CASSRTVEFYEQYV.

Ten or more counts support this clonotype. The V and J genes are TRBV29-1 and TRBJ1-1; D might be TRBD1 (5 bases). The germline gives CDR1 SQVTM, CDR2 ANQGSEA. Deletions cut 4 bases from V and 8 bases from J, with 14 bases between. This CDR3 is 12 amino acids long. CDR3 loop: CSVGPGGFEAFF. DNA of the CDR3: TGCAGCGTTGGGCCGGGGGGATTCGAAGCTTTCTTT.

A remark on this clonotype: A much larger clone differs from this one at a single base, so this may be a read error. In this CDR3 the conserved last residue, phenylalanine or tryptophan, is missing, so a read error is likely. V and J are TRBV10-3 and TRBJ2-3; D remains unclear. The CDR3 consists of 14 residues. The V end lost 4 bases, the J end lost 0 bases, and 8 bases lay between the germline ends. Germline CDR1 and CDR2: ENHRY and SYGVKD. CDR3 nucleotides: TGTGCCATCAGTGCAACACTTAGCACAGATACGCAGTATTCT. It is translated as CAISATLSTDTQYS.

This chain joins TRBV6-2 or TRBV6-3 and TRBJ2-7; D gene unclear. Germline values: CDR1 MNHEY, CDR2 SVGEGT. V lost 4 bases and J 7 bases, leaving 17 bases between the germline ends. The CDR3 length is 14 residues. The CDR3 bases are TGTGCCAGCAGTTCTTTAAAGGCATCGGAAGAGCAGTACGTC. This encodes CASSSLKASEEQYV.

This clonotype was seen a few times. V usage is TRBV6-6 and J usage is TRBJ1-1, with D possibly TRBD1 on 5 matching bases. The CDR3 covers 11 residues. V dropped 5 bases and J dropped 6 bases, with 7 bases sitting between them. Per germline, CDR1 MNHNY and CDR2 SVGAGI (reference sequence). The CDR3 DNA follows: TGTGCCAGCAGTGGGGGGGCTGAAGCTTTCTTT. This sequence encodes CASSGGAEAFF.

V usage is TRBV4-1 and J usage is TRBJ1-5; no definite D call. There are 14 residues in the CDR3. The V gene's germline CDR1 is MGHRA and CDR2 YSYEKL. V was cut by 1 base and J by 10 bases, with 14 bases left in between. CDR3 coding DNA: TGCGCCAGCAGCCAAGGGGATGGGCTATATCCCCAGCATTTT. This encodes CASSQGDGLYPQHF.

This clonotype appeared many times. The chain has TRBV6-2 or TRBV6-3 and TRBJ2-5; D tentatively fits TRBD1 or TRBD2 (5 bases each). CDR3 length: 13 amino acids. V lost 6 bases to trimming and J lost 4 bases, with 12 bases between them. Germline lookup yields CDR1 MNHEY and CDR2 SVGEGT. CDR3 sequence (DNA): TGTGCCAGCAGCCTGACAGCGGTAGAGACCCAGTACTTC. Amino acids: CASSLTAVETQYF.